Each of the 14 T cell receptor beta chains below was sequenced from the same sample in a study of blood T cell repertoires in COVID-19 (dated by TCRdb to the early 2020s). The library was built by means of the immunoSEQ multiplex PCR assay. TCRdb's version of the immuneACCESS table is confined to in-frame rearrangements and falls short of the full clone set. An unresolved V gene accounts for under half of the shortfall where checked; the remainder is of unknown origin. The sample data list 75,000 to 100,000 clones, and 83% of these were observed just once. The leading ten clones occupy roughly 32% of the sample. The sample comprised peripheral blood. The origin of the receptors is a woman older than 75 with acute or convalescent COVID-19.

V and J are TRBV5-1 and TRBJ1-1, with D maybe TRBD1 (5 bases). This CDR3 comprises 14 residues. The germline V gene encodes CDR1 SGHRS and CDR2 YFSETQ. V was shortened by 5 bases and J by 4 bases, with 15 bases between the two germline ends. The CDR3 region has the DNA TGCGCCAGCAGGGTGGGGCAGAGCTTCACTGAAGCTTTCTTT. Amino acid sequence: CASRVGQSFTEAFF.

The V gene is TRBV30, the J gene TRBJ2-1, with a weak D call TRBD2 (5 bases). The V gene lost 6 bases and the J gene lost 1 base, with 10 bases spanning the gap. Germline V CDR1 and CDR2: GTSNPN, SVGIG (reference sequence). The CDR3 is 13 amino acids. The CDR3 reads CACPSGSYNEQFF. CDR3 nucleotide sequence: TGTGCCTGCCCCAGCGGTTCCTACAATGAGCAGTTCTTC.

This chain connects TRBV21-1 to TRBJ2-5; the table's D call, TRBD2, has no DNA check behind it. TRBV21-1 is a pseudogene segment. This CDR3 is 16 amino acids long. The CDR3 DNA reads as TGTGCCAGCAGCAAAGCGCTTTGGGAGGGAAGGGAGACCCAGTACTTC. This encodes CASSKALWEGRETQYF.

The chain employs TRBV4-2 and TRBJ2-2, with 12 bases fitting TRBD2. This CDR3 region has 16 residues. The germline gives CDR1 LGHNA, CDR2 YNFKEQ. The V segment lost 1 base and the J segment 7 bases; nucleotides outside the gene matches: 4. The CDR3 protein is CASSQASGRAIGELFF. Here the CDR3 DNA reads TGTGCCAGCAGCCAAGCTAGCGGGAGGGCCATCGGGGAGCTGTTTTTT.

The CDR3 DNA reads TGTGCCAGCAGCCAAGGCGGCAGCCTTACAGATACGCAGTATTTT. Translation: CASSQGGSLTDTQYF. The chain is built from TRBV4-2 and TRBJ2-3; D unresolved. Germline loops: CDR1 LGHNA, CDR2 YNFKEQ. V was shortened by 1 base and J by 3 bases, with 11 bases between the two germline ends. The CDR3 loop spans 15 amino acids.

The V gene is TRBV6-5, the J gene TRBJ2-2, with D perhaps TRBD2 (5 bases). This CDR3 is 15 amino acids long. CDR1 and CDR2 from the germline V gene are MNHEY and SVGAGI. V was cut by 7 bases and J by 4 bases, with 16 bases left in between. CDR3 nucleotides: TGTGCCAGCACCGGAGGTCCAACGGTCACCGGGGAGCTGTTTTTT. Translated: CASTGGPTVTGELFF.

The V gene is TRBV7-9, the J gene TRBJ2-7; 7 positions match TRBD1. CDR1 and CDR2 (germline): SEHNR, FQNEAQ (reference sequence). After removal of 5 bases from V and 2 bases from J, the junction contained 6 bases not matched to a gene. CDR3 length: 14 residues. CDR3 amino acids: CASSGWDSPYEQYF. The CDR3 DNA sequence: TGTGCCAGCAGCGGCTGGGACAGCCCCTACGAGCAGTACTTC. Full variable domain (outside the CDR3, taken from reference TRBV7-9 and TRBJ2-7): DTGVSQNPRHKITKRGQNVTFRCDPISEHNRLYWYRQTLGQGPEFLTYFQNEAQLEKSRLLSDRFSAERPKGSFSTLEIQRTEQGDSAMYLCASSGWDSPYEQYFGPGTRLTVT.

This sequence joins TRBV7-9 and TRBJ1-6; 8 bases are a match to TRBD1. This CDR3 comprises 17 residues. CDR1 SEHNR and CDR2 FQNEAQ come from the germline V gene (reference sequence). The ends lost 4 bases at V and 8 bases at J; junction bases unmatched: 13. CDR3 sequence: CASSSTGQGRLDSPLHF. In nucleotides, the CDR3 is TGTGCCAGCAGCTCCACCGGACAGGGACGGTTAGATTCACCCCTCCACTTT.

Comment on this clone: A read error may produce the germline difference seen at one junction end. CDR3 residues: CASSDRTGFGANVLTF. The CDR3 nucleotides read TGTGCTAGCAGCGACAGGACAGGGTTTGGGGCCAACGTCCTGACTTTC. The V call is TRBV7-7, the J call TRBJ2-6; 8 bases are shared with TRBD1. The CDR3 has 16 residues. The germline gives CDR1 SSHAT, CDR2 FNYEAQ (reference sequence). The full variable domain, completed using reference TRBV7-7 and TRBJ2-6, is GAGVSQSPRYKVTKRGQDVTLRCDPISSHATLYWYQQALGQGPEFLTYFNYEAQPDKSGLPSDRFSAERPEGSISTLTIQRTEQRDSAMYRCASSDRTGFGANVLTFGAGSRLTVL.

This clone appeared a single time. The chain recombines TRBV30 with TRBJ1-1; 8 bases align to TRBD1. The germline gives CDR1 GTSNPN, CDR2 SVGIG (reference sequence). The CDR3 loop spans 12 amino acids. With 0 bases clipped from V and 7 bases from J, the junction kept 1 base outside the gene matches. This CDR3 is CAWSVTGGEAFF. The CDR3 DNA follows: TGTGCCTGGAGTGTAACAGGGGGTGAAGCTTTCTTT.

This clone appeared once. This chain connects TRBV7-2 to TRBJ2-2; D uncertain. This CDR3 is built from 15 residues. V was trimmed by 2 bases and J by 0 bases, leaving 7 bases between them. Looked up from germline, CDR1 is SGHTA and CDR2 is FQGNSA. CDR3 protein: CASSLYASNTGELFF. The CDR3, as DNA: TGTGCCAGCAGCTTATACGCGTCGAACACCGGGGAGCTGTTTTTT.

As for this clone: This same CDR3 is encoded by further DNA sequences in the sample. The chain has TRBV18 and TRBJ1-5; TRBD1 matches at 7 bases. V lost 6 bases, J lost 4 bases, and 6 bases stayed unmatched. Germline V gene data show CDR1 as KGHSH and CDR2 as LQKENI. This CDR3 has 14 residues. In nucleotides, the CDR3 is TGTGCCAGCTCTCAAGGGGGCGGGAATCAGCCCCAGCATTTT. Residues: CASSQGGGNQPQHF.

The chain joins TRBV5-1 to TRBJ2-7, with TRBD2 identical over 11 bases. The germline V gene has CDR1 SGHRS and CDR2 YFSETQ. Losses at the gene ends were 4 bases for V and 0 bases for J; bases not matched to a gene: 6. The CDR3 length is 16 residues. CDR3 residues: CASSPGLAASSYEQYF. CDR3 in DNA: TGCGCCAGCAGCCCGGGACTAGCGGCAAGCTCCTACGAGCAGTACTTC.

J is TRBJ2-7 and V is TRBV27; 9 nucleotides match TRBD1. From germline, CDR1 is MNHEY and CDR2 SMNVEV (reference sequence). The CDR3 spans 19 residues. V shed 0 bases, J shed 1 base, and the junction held 13 bases outside the gene matches. The DNA for the CDR3 is TGTGCCAGCAGTTTATCGAGGTTTTTCGGGACAGGGACTTCCTACGAGCAGTACTTC. Encoded protein: CASSLSRFFGTGTSYEQYF.